This record covers a single TCR beta chain. This sample stems from a study of technical replicates of blood from a few donors. CDR3 length equals 13 residues. V lost 10 bases to trimming and J lost 5 bases; unmatched junction nucleotides: 3. Germline V gene data show CDR1 as LNHDA and CDR2 as SQIVND (reference sequence). Assay: immunoSEQ multiplex PCR; the TCRdb copy retains only in-frame clones and omits some. Of 85,000 to 100,000 clones listed, roughly 95% are singletons. The chain is built from TRBV19 and TRBJ2-1, with 12 bases aligning to TRBD2. What was sequenced was T cells isolated from PBMCs. The clonotype was recovered from a human donor in good health. CDR3 sequence (DNA): TGTGCCATTTCTAGCGGGAGGGACAATGAGCAGTTCTTC. It encodes CAISSGRDNEQFF.